Following are 6 T cell receptor beta chains from one sample sequenced in a study of T cells in Graves' hyperthyroidism and ophthalmopathy. Amplification targeted TCR beta CDR3 regions from RNA transcripts. A first-round RT-PCR of the TCR CDR3 used the HTBI primer set. TCRdb itself ran the multiplex PCR reads through MiXCR, one entry per CDR3 protein. This sample has about 720,000 distinct CDR3 sequences, with less than 20% found just once. Sequencing was performed on blood. All receptors derive from a man in his late teens or twenties with Graves' hyperthyroidism.

This clonotype was counted only a few times. The genes are TRBV10-3 and TRBJ2-1; tentatively, D is TRBD2 (5 bases). The CDR3 runs to 14 residues. V lost 7 bases, J lost 0 bases, and 10 bases lay in between. CDR1 is ENHRY, CDR2 SYGVKD, per germline. The CDR3 loop reads CAITLGSSYNEQFF. The CDR3, as DNA: TGTGCCATCACTCTAGGGAGCTCCTACAATGAGCAGTTCTTC.

The chain joins TRBV29-1 to TRBJ2-5; perhaps TRBD2 as D (6 bases). Germline CDR1 and CDR2: SQVTM and ANQGSEA. The CDR3 totals 14 residues. V was clipped by 4 bases and J by 0 bases, with 12 bases between them. The CDR3, as DNA: TGCAGCGTTGGTAAGGCGGGACACCAAGAGACCCAGTACTTC. This codes for CSVGKAGHQETQYF.

This clonotype was counted many times. The gene calls are TRBV28 and TRBJ2-7; D gene uncertain. The germline CDR1 and CDR2 sequences are MDHEN and SYDVKM. The CDR3 runs to 15 residues. The germline V and J ends were trimmed by 6 bases and 3 bases, with 18 bases remaining between them. The CDR3, as DNA: TGTGCCAGCAGCGCGAGACGGAAGTTGAACTACGAGCAGTACTTC. Translated, it gives CASSARRKLNYEQYF.

V gene TRBV19 combines with J gene TRBJ2-1, with TRBD2 matching 14 bases. CDR1 LNHDA and CDR2 SQIVND come from the germline V gene (reference sequence). V gave up 5 bases and J gave up 8 bases; unmatched junction bases: 5. CDR3 length: 15 residues. In DNA, the CDR3 is TGTGCCAGTAGTGGGGGACTAGCGGGAGTTTATGAGCAGTTCTTC. It encodes CASSGGLAGVYEQFF.

The chain is built from TRBV20-1 and TRBJ1-2; perhaps TRBD1 as D (5 bases). Germline V gene sequence: CDR1 DFQATT, CDR2 SNEGSKA (reference sequence). The length of the CDR3 is 14 residues. V was cut by 6 bases and J by 5 bases, with 19 bases left in between. Here the CDR3 reads CSAPLNTGTYGYTF. CDR3 nucleotide sequence: TGCAGTGCCCCTTTAAACACCGGGACTTATGGCTACACCTTC.

In this sample, this clonotype turned up many times. The chain links TRBV10-3 to TRBJ2-2; D is ambiguous. This CDR3 has 14 residues. Trimming stripped 7 bases from V and 8 bases from J, with 17 bases between. Germline CDR1 is ENHRY and CDR2 is SYGVKD. CDR3 amino acids: CAINGPSPTGELFF. The CDR3 nucleotides read TGTGCCATCAACGGACCATCGCCAACAGGGGAGCTGTTTTTT.